A selection of T cell receptor beta chains follows, all from one sample in a study of T cell clones after liver transplantation. Measured with immunoSEQ multiplex PCR; TCRdb has only the in-frame clones, and not every one. In the table there are 7,000 or so clones, under 75% of which are singletons. Material: CD8+ T cells from blood, obtained before liver transplant. The receptors were sampled from a human donor who received a liver transplant. CDR3s include the opening cysteine and the closing phenylalanine or tryptophan. A D gene is named only where the DNA matches it firmly. Clone size is not always given. Where it is, it says once, few, many or a class for expanded clones.

abundance,j_gene,d_gene,v_gene,CDR3aa,CDR3nt
.,TRBJ1-1,.,TRBV30,CAWILGDTEAFF,TGTGCCTGGATTCTGGGAGATACTGAAGCTTTCTTT
.,TRBJ1-1,TRBD1,TRBV27,CASSKWTGEAFF,TGTGCCAGCAGTAAATGGACAGGAGAAGCTTTCTTT
few,TRBJ2-7,TRBD2,TRBV15,CATSSRTSGLSYEQYF,TGTGCCACCAGCTCCCGGACTAGCGGGCTCTCCTACGAGCAGTACTTC
.,TRBJ1-2,.,TRBV6-5,CASNHRGRGTYGYTF,TGTGCCAGCAACCACCGGGGCAGGGGCACTTATGGCTACACCTTC
.,TRBJ1-4,TRBD1,TRBV7-9,CASSPRDRENEKLFF,TGTGCCAGCAGCCCCCGGGACAGGGAAAATGAAAAACTGTTTTTT
.,TRBJ1-1,.,TRBV6-5,CASSYGTEAFF,TGTGCCAGCAGTTACGGAACTGAAGCTTTCTTT
.,TRBJ1-1,.,TRBV10-3,CAIRDRNTEAFF,TGTGCCATCAGGGACAGGAACACTGAAGCTTTCTTT
.,TRBJ1-1,.,TRBV19,CASSIGGNTEAFF,TGTGCCAGTAGTATTGGGGGGAACACTGAAGCTTTCTTT
.,TRBJ1-5,.,TRBV19,CATKGGNQPQHF,TGTGCCACTAAGGGGGGCAATCAGCCCCAGCATTTT
.,TRBJ2-7,TRBD1,TRBV6-1,CASSEDLGQGGYEQYF,TGTGCCAGCAGTGAAGACTTGGGACAGGGGGGTTACGAGCAGTACTTC
.,TRBJ1-1,.,TRBV27,CASSFTYRGTEAFF,TGTGCCAGCAGTTTTACCTACAGAGGCACTGAAGCTTTCTTT
few,TRBJ1-4,.,TRBV19,CASSIAWEFAAANEKLFF,TGTGCCAGTAGTATAGCTTGGGAGTTTGCAGCGGCTAATGAAAAACTGTTTTTT
.,TRBJ2-7,.,TRBV5-3,CASSLEGVGYEQYF,TGTGCCAGCAGCTTAGAGGGGGTCGGTTACGAGCAGTACTTC
.,TRBJ2-5,.,TRBV11-2,CASSLGTGNQETQYF,TGTGCCAGCAGCTTGGGCACAGGGAATCAAGAGACCCAGTACTTC
.,TRBJ1-5,.,TRBV28,CASSAELDQPQHF,TGTGCCAGCAGTGCAGAGCTAGATCAGCCCCAGCATTTT
.,TRBJ2-7,TRBD2,TRBV28,CASMGSGGANEQYF,TGTGCCAGCATGGGAAGCGGGGGGGCTAACGAGCAGTACTTC
.,TRBJ2-1,TRBD2,TRBV29-1,CSVAGLAEESSYNEQFF,TGCAGCGTAGCGGGACTAGCGGAGGAAAGCTCCTACAATGAGCAGTTCTTC
once,TRBJ2-2,TRBD2,TRBV10-2,CASRGLGAGELFF,TGCGCCAGCAGGGGACTAGGGGCCGGGGAGCTGTTTTTT
.,TRBJ2-1,TRBD1,TRBV9,CASTQGAGFTNEQFF,TGTGCCAGCACCCAGGGGGCGGGCTTTACGAATGAGCAGTTCTTC
.,TRBJ2-3,.,TRBV19,CASKNTWGGSDTQYF,TGTGCCAGTAAAAATACTTGGGGCGGGTCAGATACGCAGTATTTT
.,TRBJ1-1,.,TRBV27,CASSLGGPNTEAFF,TGTGCCAGCAGTTTAGGGGGTCCCAACACTGAAGCTTTCTTT
.,TRBJ2-3,.,TRBV9,CASSVGSAGDTQYF,TGTGCCAGCAGCGTAGGTAGCGCAGGAGATACGCAGTATTTT
.,TRBJ1-2,.,TRBV5-1,CASSLAGGANGYTF,TGCGCCAGCAGCTTGGCGGGGGGAGCTAATGGCTACACCTTC
.,TRBJ2-3,TRBD2,TRBV7-9,CASSTDDGLAGPTDTQYF,TGTGCCAGCAGTACGGATGACGGTTTAGCGGGGCCTACTGATACGCAGTATTTT
.,TRBJ1-6,.,TRBV27,CASSLVQKISPLHF,TGTGCCAGCAGTTTGGTACAGAAGATTTCACCCCTCCACTTT
few,TRBJ2-5,.,TRBV5-1,CASSLVEGLGKGETQYF,TGCGCCAGCAGCTTGGTCGAGGGATTGGGGAAGGGAGAGACCCAGTACTTC
.,TRBJ2-3,.,TRBV10-3,CAISESFSVTDTQYF,TGTGCCATCAGTGAGTCTTTTAGCGTAACAGATACGCAGTATTTT
.,TRBJ2-7,.,TRBV5-8,CASSPLGEGWGQYF,TGTGCCAGCAGCCCCCTAGGTGAGGGCTGGGGGCAGTACTTC
.,TRBJ2-1,TRBD2,TRBV4-1,CASSHILAGGYNEQFF,TGCGCCAGCAGCCACATACTAGCGGGAGGGTACAATGAGCAGTTCTTC
medium-sized,TRBJ2-7,TRBD1,TRBV5-6,CASSSDRAYEQYF,TGTGCCAGCAGCTCGGACAGGGCCTACGAGCAGTACTTC
few,TRBJ1-1,TRBD1,TRBV5-6,CASSLAGGQMGTEAFF,TGTGCCAGCAGCTTGGCCGGGGGACAGATGGGCACTGAAGCTTTCTTT
few,TRBJ1-6,.,TRBV7-8,CASSLGPETGLISPLHF,TGTGCCAGCAGCTTGGGCCCTGAGACAGGCCTCATCTCACCCCTCCACTTT
.,TRBJ2-1,TRBD2,TRBV5-6,CASSRPGLAGNEQFF,TGTGCCAGCAGCCGACCGGGACTAGCGGGCAATGAGCAGTTCTTC
.,TRBJ2-1,TRBD1,TRBV7-9,CASSLVRTGGYNEQFF,TGTGCCAGCAGCTTAGTACGGACAGGGGGCTACAATGAGCAGTTCTTC
.,TRBJ2-1,TRBD2,TRBV27,CASAPGTSGNEQFF,TGTGCCAGCGCCCCCGGGACTAGCGGCAATGAGCAGTTCTTC
.,TRBJ2-3,.,TRBV11-3,CASSLVATDTQYF,TGTGCCAGCAGCTTGGTGGCCACAGATACGCAGTATTTT
.,TRBJ2-2,.,TRBV7-9,CASSSHPGLDTGELFF,TGTGCCAGCAGCTCCCACCCAGGGTTGGACACCGGGGAGCTGTTTTTT
.,TRBJ2-5,TRBD2,TRBV10-3,CAIHSGGEETQYF,TGTGCCATACATAGCGGGGGGGAAGAGACCCAGTACTTC
.,TRBJ2-1,.,TRBV6-5,CATKYRDETYNEQFF,TGTGCCACCAAATATAGAGACGAGACCTACAATGAGCAGTTCTTC
.,TRBJ2-2,TRBD1,TRBV27,CASGQGLRTGELFF,TGTGCCAGCGGACAGGGCCTTAGGACCGGGGAGCTGTTTTTT
once,TRBJ1-1,.,TRBV6-5,CASPGAYTEAFF,TGTGCCAGCCCTGGGGCATACACTGAAGCTTTCTTT
.,TRBJ2-3,.,TRBV27,CASSYSVTDTQYF,TGTGCCAGCAGTTATTCCGTCACAGATACGCAGTATTTT
.,TRBJ1-5,TRBD1,TRBV28,CASSPPGQAQPQPQHF,TGTGCCAGCAGTCCCCCGGGACAGGCCCAACCTCAGCCCCAGCATTTT
.,TRBJ2-1,TRBD1,TRBV19,CASSRAGGLFDNEQFF,TGTGCCAGTAGTAGGGCAGGGGGTCTCTTTGACAATGAGCAGTTCTTC
.,TRBJ2-1,TRBD1,TRBV27,CASSLAGGISNEQFF,TGTGCCAGCAGTTTGGCAGGGGGCATTAGCAATGAGCAGTTCTTC
few,TRBJ2-2,.,TRBV13,CASSLRPITAGELFF,TGTGCCAGCAGCCTTCGACCAATTACAGCCGGGGAGCTGTTTTTT
.,TRBJ2-1,TRBD2,TRBV7-2,CASSLGTSGTQFF,TGTGCCAGCAGCCTGGGGACTAGCGGGACGCAGTTCTTC
.,TRBJ2-3,.,TRBV7-2,CASSLGPTTDTQYF,TGTGCCAGCAGCTTAGGGCCAACTACAGATACGCAGTATTTT
.,TRBJ2-5,.,TRBV6-6,CASREEGLQETQYF,TGTGCCAGCAGGGAGGAGGGTTTACAAGAGACCCAGTACTTC
.,TRBJ2-5,.,TRBV6-5,CASMGVSQQETQYF,TGTGCCAGCATGGGTGTTAGTCAACAAGAGACCCAGTACTTC
.,TRBJ2-1,.,TRBV19,CASSTLRNEQFF,TGTGCCAGTAGTACCCTCAGGAATGAGCAGTTCTTC
.,TRBJ1-1,.,TRBV27,CASSLSGREAFF,TGTGCCAGCAGTTTATCGGGGCGGGAAGCTTTCTTT
.,TRBJ2-2,.,TRBV27,CASSFNTGELFF,TGTGCCAGCAGTTTTAACACCGGGGAGCTGTTTTTT
.,TRBJ1-2,.,TRBV6-6,CASSHEEFSRYGYTF,TGTGCCAGCAGCCACGAGGAATTCTCTCGCTATGGCTACACCTTC
once,TRBJ2-1,.,TRBV5-1,CASSHGLGGRDEQFF,TGCGCCAGCAGCCATGGACTGGGAGGAAGGGATGAGCAGTTCTTC